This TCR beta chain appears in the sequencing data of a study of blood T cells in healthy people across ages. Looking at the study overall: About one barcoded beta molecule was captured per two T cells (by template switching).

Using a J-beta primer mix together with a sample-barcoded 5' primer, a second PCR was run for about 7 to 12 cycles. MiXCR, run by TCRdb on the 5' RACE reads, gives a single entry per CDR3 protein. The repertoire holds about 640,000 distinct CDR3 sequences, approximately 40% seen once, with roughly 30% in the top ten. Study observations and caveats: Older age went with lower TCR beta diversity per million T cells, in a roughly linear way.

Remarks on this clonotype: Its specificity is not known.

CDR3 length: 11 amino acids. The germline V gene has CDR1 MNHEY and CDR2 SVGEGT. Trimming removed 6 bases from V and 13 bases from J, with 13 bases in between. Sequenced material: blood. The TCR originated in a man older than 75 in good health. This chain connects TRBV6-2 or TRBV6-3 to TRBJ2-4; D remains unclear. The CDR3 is CASSQILEQYF. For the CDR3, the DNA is TGTGCCAGCAGCCAAATCTTGGAGCAGTACTTC.